One and the same sample provided the 32 T cell receptor beta chains below, sequenced in a study of CD4 and CD8 cells across lung adenocarcinoma regions. TCRdb reprocessed the PCR reads with MiXCR, giving one entry per CDR3 protein. The sample includes 3,600 or so distinct CDR3 sequences, almost 65% of them seen just once. Sample: CD8+ T cells from the margin of a lung tumor. Every receptor here comes from a female donor with lung adenocarcinoma. The CD4 and CD8 labels of this study may be unreliable.

This chain's CDR3 is CASSPGQENTGELFF. The CDR3 DNA sequence: TGTGCCAGCAGCCCCGGACAGGAGAACACCGGGGAGCTGTTTTTT. The chain recombines TRBV6-4 with TRBJ2-2; 7 bases align to TRBD1. The V segment lost 6 bases and the J segment 1 base; nucleotides outside the gene matches: 5. Germline loops: CDR1 MRHNA, CDR2 SNTAGT. The CDR3 runs 15 residues.

This clonotype has just one count. J is TRBJ2-3 and V is TRBV6-1; 8 bases are shared with TRBD1. CDR3 length: 14 amino acids. CDR1 is MNHNS, CDR2 SASEGT, per germline. V trimming: 6 bases; J trimming: 9 bases; junction bases outside the gene matches: 11. The CDR3 region has the DNA TGTGCCAGCAGGGCCGAGACAGGGGTGGGGACGCAGTATTTT. Residues: CASRAETGVGTQYF.

The chain joins TRBV7-2 to TRBJ2-3, with TRBD1 matching over 8 bases. Germline V gene lookup returns CDR1 SGHTA and CDR2 FQGNSA. V was pared by 6 bases and J by 4 bases, with 9 bases of the junction left unmatched. CDR3 length: 15 amino acids. This CDR3 is CASSLRGRGSDTQYF. The DNA of the CDR3 is TGTGCCAGCAGTCTCAGGGGGCGCGGGTCAGATACGCAGTATTTT.

The chain couples TRBV7-2 to TRBJ2-3; no firm D call. V lost 1 base and J 2 bases, leaving 4 bases between the germline ends. The CDR3 has 13 amino acids. Germline V gene data show CDR1 as SGHTA and CDR2 as FQGNSA. The CDR3 is CASSLVVTDTQYF. CDR3 bases: TGTGCCAGCAGCTTAGTGGTCACAGATACGCAGTATTTT.

The chain uses TRBV6-2 or TRBV6-3 and TRBJ2-3; D call uncertain. Germline V gene sequence: CDR1 MNHEY, CDR2 SVGEGT. V was pared by 4 bases and J by 10 bases, with 12 bases between. The CDR3 length is 12 residues. DNA of the CDR3: TGTGCCAGCAGTTCTTGGTCCTGGTCGCAGTATTTT. It encodes CASSSWSWSQYF.

Worth noting for this clonotype: At one end, the junction sequence differs from germline, possibly due to a read error. The chain carries TRBV7-7 and TRBJ2-3; a possible D gene is TRBD1 (6 bases). The DNA end is a closer match to TRBJ2-7, so the J assignment may be wrong. CDR1 is SSHAT, CDR2 FNYEAQ, per germline (reference sequence). There are 14 residues in the CDR3. The DNA for the CDR3 is TGTGCTAGCAGCAGCAGGGGCTTGGACAATGAGCAGTACTTC. It specifies CASSSRGLDNEQYF.

This chain uses TRBV6-5 with TRBJ2-1; 10 positions match TRBD1. With the DNA end fitting TRBJ2-5 better, the J assignment may be wrong. The CDR3 runs 16 residues. CDR1 MNHEY and CDR2 SVGAGI come from the germline V gene. The CDR3 nucleotides are TGTGCCAGCAGTTACGCCCGGACAGGGGGGTTCGGGACCCAGTACTTC. The encoded protein is CASSYARTGGFGTQYF.

This chain links TRBV24-1 with TRBJ1-2; D perhaps matches TRBD1 (5 bases). Trimming cost V 3 bases and J 8 bases, with 12 bases left between them. The germline CDR1 and CDR2 sequences are KGHDR and SFDVKD. The CDR3 totals 13 residues. CDR3 protein: CATSDASQGGYTF. CDR3 DNA: TGTGCCACCAGTGATGCAAGCCAGGGAGGCTACACCTTC.

The chain uses TRBV11-1 and TRBJ2-5; possibly TRBD2 for D (6 bases). The J call is in doubt because the DNA end fits TRBJ2-7 better. This CDR3 region has 15 residues. Germline V lookup: CDR1 SGHAT, CDR2 FQDESV (reference sequence). The CDR3 nucleotides read TGTGCCAGCAGCTTAGCGGGGGGAGTTGGCTACGAGCAGTACTTC. The encoded protein is CASSLAGGVGYEQYF.

This chain connects TRBV6-1 to TRBJ2-5; no definite D call. The germline CDR1 and CDR2 sequences are MNHNS and SASEGT. CDR3 size: 14 residues. The ends were cut back, 2 bases at V and 1 base at J, with 8 bases in the middle. The CDR3 spells CASSEYWTQETQYF. The DNA of the CDR3 is TGTGCCAGCAGTGAATACTGGACCCAAGAGACCCAGTACTTC.

To note about this clonotype: Compared with germline, one end of the junction differs, possibly owing to a read error. V usage is TRBV5-1 and J usage is TRBJ2-1; D is ambiguous. Per the germline V gene, CDR1 is SGHRS and CDR2 is YFSETQ. The CDR3 is 15 residues long. DNA of the CDR3: TGCGCCAGCAGCTTGGGGCTGTGTACCAAAAACACGCAGTATTTC. This codes for CASSLGLCTKNTQYF.

Of note for this clonotype: Mismatch with germline at one junction end may stem from a read error. The V gene is TRBV10-3, the J gene TRBJ2-5; a weak D match, TRBD2 (5 bases). This CDR3 is built from 14 residues. Germline V gene lookup returns CDR1 ENHRY and CDR2 SYGVKD. As DNA, the CDR3 is TGTGCGGGGAGTGGGTCCCGTACCCAAGAGACGCAGTATTTC. Translated: CAGSGSRTQETQYF.

V usage is TRBV11-3 and J usage is TRBJ2-7, with a tentative D call TRBD1 (5 bases). CDR3 size: 15 residues. Germline V gene sequence: CDR1 SGHNT, CDR2 YENEEA. The V end was cut by 1 base, the J end by 3 bases, with 13 bases between. Here the CDR3 reads CASSLGVQGRYEQYF. The CDR3 bases are TGTGCCAGCAGCTTAGGTGTGCAGGGTCGCTACGAGCAGTACTTC.

V usage is TRBV6-5 and J usage is TRBJ2-7, with a tentative D call TRBD2 (6 bases). Looked up from germline, CDR1 is MNHEY and CDR2 is SVGAGI. There are 13 residues in the CDR3. V lost 5 bases and J 1 base, leaving 9 bases between the germline ends. CDR3 in amino acids: CASSNRGSYEQYF. DNA for the CDR3: TGTGCCAGCAGTAACCGGGGGTCCTACGAGCAGTACTTC.

The rearrangement uses TRBV7-8 and TRBJ2-2; D gene uncertain. The CDR3 length is 15 residues. Germline V lookup: CDR1 SGHVS, CDR2 FQNEAQ. V was shortened by 4 bases and J by 4 bases, with 13 bases between the two germline ends. Here the CDR3 DNA reads TGTGCCAGCAGCTCGGGCCCCATTGGCACCGGGGAGCTGTTTTTT. Encoded protein: CASSSGPIGTGELFF.

V usage is TRBV11-3 and J usage is TRBJ2-2; D is possibly TRBD1 (5 bases). CDR1 SGHNT and CDR2 YENEEA come from the germline V gene. The CDR3 runs 15 residues. Trimming took 4 bases from V and 0 from J, leaving 9 bases between them. The CDR3 here is CASSSTVANTGELFF. CDR3 bases: TGTGCCAGCAGCTCGACAGTCGCGAACACCGGGGAGCTGTTTTTT.

The chain carries TRBV6-1 and TRBJ2-1, with unresolved D. With the DNA end fitting TRBJ2-7 better, the J assignment may be wrong. Germline loops: CDR1 MNHNS, CDR2 SASEGT. The length of the CDR3 is 12 residues. The CDR3 sequence is CASSLSSNEQYF. The CDR3 DNA sequence: TGTGCCAGCAGCCTGAGTAGCAACGAGCAGTACTTC.

J is TRBJ2-5 and V is TRBV6-5, with TRBD2 matching over 15 bases. Trimming removed 4 bases from V and 5 bases from J; junction bases left unmatched: 2. This CDR3 has 15 residues. Germline V gives CDR1 MNHEY, CDR2 SVGAGI. The CDR3: CASSWGTSGGETQYF. The CDR3 coding sequence is TGTGCCAGCAGTTGGGGGACTAGCGGGGGGGAGACCCAGTACTTC.

The chain is built from TRBV6-5 and TRBJ1-5; D is unresolved. There are 15 residues in the CDR3. CDR1 and CDR2 (germline): MNHEY, SVGAGI. The V gene lost 2 bases and the J gene lost 0 bases, with 8 bases spanning the gap. CDR3 amino acids: CASSYGRDSNQPQHF. The CDR3 nucleotides are TGTGCCAGCAGTTACGGGCGGGATAGCAATCAGCCCCAGCATTTT.

A few counts support this clonotype. V is TRBV6-4 and J is TRBJ2-7; 9 bases align to TRBD1. In germline, CDR1 is MRHNA, CDR2 SNTAGT. V lost 4 bases and J lost 6; bases outside the gene matches: 10. The CDR3 extends over 15 amino acids. The CDR3 region has the DNA TGTGCCAGCAGTGCTCGAGGGGACAGGGTCGCCGAGCAGTACTTC. It yields the protein CASSARGDRVAEQYF.

V is TRBV12-3 or TRBV12-4 and J is TRBJ2-1, with 7 bases matching TRBD1. The assigned J gene may be wrong: the sequence end matches TRBJ2-7 better. The CDR3 has 13 residues. DNA of the CDR3: TGTGCCAGCAATACGGGACAGCGCTACGAGCAGTACTTC. Its translation is CASNTGQRYEQYF.

The J gene is TRBJ2-1, the V gene TRBV6-1; tentative D call: TRBD1 (5 bases). The ends were cut back, 3 bases at V and 1 base at J, with 13 bases in the middle. CDR1 and CDR2 from the germline V gene are MNHNS and SASEGT. This CDR3 has 16 amino acids. CDR3 protein: CASSEGWGVSYNEQFF. The CDR3 nucleotides read TGTGCCAGCAGTGAGGGGTGGGGCGTATCCTACAATGAGCAGTTCTTC.

By frequency in the sample, this clonotype is large (0.1 to 1%). This chain joins TRBV6-5 and TRBJ2-3; no clear D gene. The V end lost 0 bases, the J end lost 0 bases, and 10 bases lay between the germline ends. The CDR3 runs 16 residues. The germline gives CDR1 MNHEY, CDR2 SVGAGI. The CDR3 loop is CASSYSPGPSTDTQYF. The CDR3 nucleotides are TGTGCCAGCAGTTACTCTCCCGGGCCTAGCACAGATACGCAGTATTTT.

This clonotype was recorded a few times. V usage is TRBV12-3 or TRBV12-4 and J usage is TRBJ2-1, with TRBD2 identical over 9 bases. V lost 7 bases, J lost 0 bases, and 7 bases stayed unmatched. The CDR3 totals 16 residues. The CDR3 loop reads CASTQLAGPSYNEQFF. CDR3 bases: TGTGCCAGCACCCAGCTAGCGGGACCCTCCTACAATGAGCAGTTCTTC.

This clonotype has only a few counts. The chain is built from TRBV6-1 and TRBJ2-5; tentatively, D is TRBD2 (6 bases). The V end lost 6 bases, the J end lost 5 bases, and 16 bases lay between the germline ends. Germline V gene data show CDR1 as MNHNS and CDR2 as SASEGT. The CDR3 length is 14 residues. In DNA form, the CDR3 reads TGTGCCAGCAGCCCTGATCCTGGGAGGGAGACCCAGTACTTC. Translating gives CASSPDPGRETQYF.

The J gene is TRBJ2-5, the V gene TRBV11-2, with 7 bases that match TRBD2. The J call is uncertain, as TRBJ2-7 better fits the DNA end. The CDR3 loop spans 14 amino acids. Germline-derived CDR1 and CDR2 are SGHAT and FQNNGV. The CDR3 loop is CASRSGAGAYEQYF. CDR3 nucleotides: TGTGCCAGCAGGAGCGGGGCTGGAGCCTACGAGCAGTACTTC.

A note on this clonotype: Compared with germline, one end of the junction differs, possibly owing to a read error. The CDR3 protein is CAGGLVGRDTETQYF. CDR3 coding DNA: TGTGCCGGGGGTTTAGTAGGGCGTGACACAGAGACCCAGTATTTC. The V gene is TRBV27, the J gene TRBJ2-5; D possibly uses TRBD1 or TRBD2 (5 bases each). Germline V lookup: CDR1 MNHEY, CDR2 SMNVEV (reference sequence). The CDR3 covers 15 residues.

The rearrangement joins TRBV6-1 to TRBJ2-3; 9 bases map to TRBD2. The V gene's germline CDR1 is MNHNS and CDR2 SASEGT. The CDR3 extends over 20 amino acids. J lost 4 bases, V lost 6 bases, and 23 bases had no gene match. The CDR3 loop reads CASSAPEGGGGGSGPDTQYF. The CDR3 region has the DNA TGTGCCAGCAGCGCCCCGGAGGGGGGCGGGGGGGGTAGCGGCCCAGATACGCAGTATTTT.

CDR3 nucleotide sequence: TGTGCCAGCAGTGAAGTCCTTCTGTTTTTT. This encodes CASSEVLLFF. This rearrangement joins TRBV6-1 to TRBJ2-2; D unclear. The germline V gene encodes CDR1 MNHNS and CDR2 SASEGT. V lost 1 base, J lost 14 bases, and 5 bases lay in between. This CDR3 contains 10 residues.

In this sample, this clonotype turned up once. The V call is TRBV12-3 or TRBV12-4, the J call TRBJ2-3, with 12 bases identical to TRBD2. The J call may be wrong; the DNA end is better matched by TRBJ2-7. This CDR3 has 15 amino acids. CDR3 DNA: TGTGCCAGCAGTTTAAGGACTAGCGGGAACAATGAGCAGTACTTC. This sequence encodes CASSLRTSGNNEQYF.

Concerning this clonotype: The junction departs from germline at one end; a sequencing error may be responsible. The chain uses TRBV25-1 and TRBJ2-5; TRBD2 aligns across 8 bases. The germline CDR1 and CDR2 sequences are MGHDK and SYGVNS. This CDR3 contains 16 residues. CDR3 protein: CASAGLGSSDRETQYF. CDR3 coding DNA: TGTGCCAGCGCGGGACTAGGGAGTAGCGACCGAGAGACCCAGTATTTC.

The V and J genes are TRBV30 and TRBJ2-5; D might be TRBD1 (6 bases). The CDR3 is 13 residues long. Germline V gene data show CDR1 as GTSNPN and CDR2 as SVGIG (reference sequence). V was shortened by 2 bases and J by 7 bases, with 14 bases between the two germline ends. The CDR3 nucleotides read TGTGCCTGGAGTCGACAGGAGCTCGGGACCCAGTACTTC. It translates to CAWSRQELGTQYF.